The text below deals with one T cell receptor beta chain. Antigen unknown. A sample-barcoded 5' primer and a J-beta primer mix were used in a second PCR of roughly 7 to 12 cycles. CDR3-containing paired-end reads numbered at least 2.5 million in each sample. In TCRdb, the 5' RACE reads were re-called with MiXCR into one record per CDR3 protein. The sample lists about 970,000 distinct CDR3 sequences, just over 50% occurring once. This sample was included in a study of blood T cells in healthy people across ages. Study outcomes and limitations: The long-lived group displayed more naive CD4+ cells, plus higher diversity, than the aged donors did.

The CDR3 sequence is 15 residues long. This receptor was identified in an older woman in good health. Sequenced: blood. This chain joins TRBV12-3 or TRBV12-4 and TRBJ2-5, with D perhaps given as TRBD1 or TRBD2 (5 bases each). The J call could be wrong; TRBJ2-7 is a better fit for the DNA end. The CDR3 DNA reads as TGTGCCAGCAGTTCACCGGGACGCCAAGGCGGCGAGCAGTACTTC. Amino acid sequence: CASSSPGRQGGEQYF.